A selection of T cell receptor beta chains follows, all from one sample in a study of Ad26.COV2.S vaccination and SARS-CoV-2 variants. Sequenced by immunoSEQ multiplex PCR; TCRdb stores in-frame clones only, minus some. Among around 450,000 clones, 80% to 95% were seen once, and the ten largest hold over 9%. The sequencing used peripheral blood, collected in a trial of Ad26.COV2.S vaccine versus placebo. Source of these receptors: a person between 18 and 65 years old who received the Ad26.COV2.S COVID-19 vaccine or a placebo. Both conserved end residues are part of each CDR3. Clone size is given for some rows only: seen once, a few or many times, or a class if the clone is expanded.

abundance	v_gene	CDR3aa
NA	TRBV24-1	CATSDYDRSYGYTF
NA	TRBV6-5	CASRRGAGTEAFF
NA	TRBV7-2	CASSLARLGRALSYNEQFF
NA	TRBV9	CASSVAIRGDYGYTF
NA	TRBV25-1	CASSDPGQGVYEQYF
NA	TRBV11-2	CASSAVGSGANVLTF
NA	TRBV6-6	CASSLMTYNQPQHF
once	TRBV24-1	CATSDRTDTEAFF
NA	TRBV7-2	CASSLSRVGHSYNEQFF
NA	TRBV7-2	CASSWQRGYEQYF
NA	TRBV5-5	CASSLNLRFQETQYF
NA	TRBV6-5	CASSPRETGELFF
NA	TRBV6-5	CASSYSSVHADTQYF
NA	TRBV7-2	CASSLRLNTEAFF
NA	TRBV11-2	CASSIRQGGAEAFF
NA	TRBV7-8	CASSLGLGIRNYGYTF
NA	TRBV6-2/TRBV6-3	CASSYSIEGLAASYEQYF
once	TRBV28	CASSVGGAGTGELFF
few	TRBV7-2	CASSLDGGQGYEQYF
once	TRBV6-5	CASSYSKRSSGNTIYF